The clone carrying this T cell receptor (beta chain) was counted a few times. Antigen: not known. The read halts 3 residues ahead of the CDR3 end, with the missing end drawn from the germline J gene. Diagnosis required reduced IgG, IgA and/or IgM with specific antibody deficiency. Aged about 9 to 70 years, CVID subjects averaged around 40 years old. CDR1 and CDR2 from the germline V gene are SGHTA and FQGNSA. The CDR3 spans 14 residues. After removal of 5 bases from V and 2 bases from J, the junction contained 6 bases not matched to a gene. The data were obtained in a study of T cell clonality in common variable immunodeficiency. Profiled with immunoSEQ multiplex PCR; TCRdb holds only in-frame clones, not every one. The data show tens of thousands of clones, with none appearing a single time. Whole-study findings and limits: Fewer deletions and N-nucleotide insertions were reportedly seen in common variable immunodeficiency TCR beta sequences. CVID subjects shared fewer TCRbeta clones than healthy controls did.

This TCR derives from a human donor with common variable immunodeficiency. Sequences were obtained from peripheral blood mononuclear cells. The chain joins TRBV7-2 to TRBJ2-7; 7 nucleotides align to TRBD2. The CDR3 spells CASSPQGGTYEQYF. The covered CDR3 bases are TGTGCCAGCAGCCCGCAGGGAGGGACCTACGAG.